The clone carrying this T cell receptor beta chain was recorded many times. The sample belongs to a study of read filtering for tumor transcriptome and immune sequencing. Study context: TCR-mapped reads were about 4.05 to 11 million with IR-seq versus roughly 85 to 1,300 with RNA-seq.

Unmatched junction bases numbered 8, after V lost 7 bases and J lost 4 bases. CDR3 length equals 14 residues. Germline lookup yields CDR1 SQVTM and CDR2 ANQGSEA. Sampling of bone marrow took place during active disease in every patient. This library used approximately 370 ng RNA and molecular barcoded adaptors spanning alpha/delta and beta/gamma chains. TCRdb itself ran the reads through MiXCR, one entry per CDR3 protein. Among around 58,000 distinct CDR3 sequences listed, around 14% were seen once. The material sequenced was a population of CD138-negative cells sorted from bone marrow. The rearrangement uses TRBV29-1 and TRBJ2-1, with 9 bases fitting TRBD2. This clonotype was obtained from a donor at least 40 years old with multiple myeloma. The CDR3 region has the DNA TGCAGCGCTATTCCCCTAGCGGGGTACAATGAGCAGTTCTTC. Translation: CSAIPLAGYNEQFF.